This T cell receptor beta chain appears in the sequencing data of a study of blood T cell repertoires in COVID-19. Turning to the study itself: COVID-19 samples, acute and convalescent, were from the United States, Italy and Spain.

Germline CDR1 SGHDN, CDR2 FVKESK. The CDR3 consists of 14 residues. With V trimmed by 2 bases and J by 5 bases, 3 bases remained unmatched. As processed by the authors: Amplification from reference gene primers served as the basis for estimated nucleated cell counts. TCRdb's copy holds only in-frame clones and misses some; the assay was immunoSEQ multiplex PCR. That table supplies the V and J calls and clone size; D and trimming were determined from the DNA. Of fewer than 250,000 clones listed, around 92% are singletons. The source of this sequence is a woman between 18 and 29 years old who had recovered from COVID-19. The sample consisted of PBMCs or T cells enriched from blood (not recorded which). V gene TRBV14 combines with J gene TRBJ2-3; 8 nucleotides match TRBD1. For the CDR3, the DNA is TGTGCCAGCAGCCAATTGACAGGGGTAGATACGCAGTATTTT. Translating gives CASSQLTGVDTQYF.